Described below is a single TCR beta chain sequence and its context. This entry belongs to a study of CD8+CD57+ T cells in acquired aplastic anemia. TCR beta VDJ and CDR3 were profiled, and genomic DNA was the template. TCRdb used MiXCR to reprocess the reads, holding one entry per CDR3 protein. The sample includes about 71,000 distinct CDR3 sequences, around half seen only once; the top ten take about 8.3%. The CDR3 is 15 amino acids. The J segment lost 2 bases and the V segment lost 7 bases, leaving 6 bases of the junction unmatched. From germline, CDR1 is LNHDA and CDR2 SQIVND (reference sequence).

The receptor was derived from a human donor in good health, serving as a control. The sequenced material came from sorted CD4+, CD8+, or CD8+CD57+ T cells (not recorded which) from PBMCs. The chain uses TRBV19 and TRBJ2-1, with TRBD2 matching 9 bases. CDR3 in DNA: TGTGCCAGTATTGCACTAGCGGGCCCCTACAATGAGCAGTTCTTC. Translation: CASIALAGPYNEQFF.